The 5 T cell receptor beta chains listed next were all sequenced from one sample in a study of blood T cell repertoires in COVID-19. Here immunoSEQ multiplex PCR was the method, and the copy in TCRdb shows in-frame clones only, minus some. This sample carries about 67,000 clones, around 87% of them seen once, and the ten largest clones take more than 5%. The sequenced sample consisted of peripheral blood. Receptor source: a man in his forties or fifties with active COVID-19.

The V gene is TRBV14, the J gene TRBJ2-1, with D uncertain. This CDR3 contains 11 residues. Germline CDR1 reads SGHDN; CDR2 reads FVKESK. V lost 5 bases and J 13 bases, leaving 12 bases between the germline ends. The DNA of the CDR3 is TGTGCCAGCAGCGTTGAACAACTACAGTTCTTC. This gives the protein CASSVEQLQFF.

The chain joins TRBV12-3 or TRBV12-4 to TRBJ2-1; a possible D gene is TRBD2 (6 bases). V lost 6 bases, J lost 4 bases, and 7 bases lay in between. The CDR3 runs to 12 residues. This chain's CDR3 is CASSGSYNEQFF. CDR3 nucleotide sequence: TGTGCCAGCAGCGGGAGTTACAATGAGCAGTTCTTC.

This rearrangement joins TRBV10-1 to TRBJ2-5; a weak D match, TRBD1 (6 bases). The V and J ends lost 3 bases and 7 bases respectively, with 15 bases between them. The CDR3 has 14 residues. In germline, CDR1 is WNHNN, CDR2 SYGVQD (reference sequence). The CDR3 protein is CASSEGTPIGTQYF. CDR3 in DNA: TGCGCCAGCAGTGAAGGGACACCTATTGGGACCCAGTACTTC.

This chain links TRBV4-1 with TRBJ1-6; no firm D call. The length of the CDR3 is 14 residues. Between the trimmed V and J ends, which lost 0 bases and 7 bases, there was a span of 7 bases. The V gene's germline CDR1 is MGHRA and CDR2 YSYEKL. The chain's CDR3 is CASSQETSNSPLHF. Here the CDR3 DNA reads TGCGCCAGCAGCCAAGAAACTTCGAATTCACCCCTCCACTTT.

V usage is TRBV7-2 and J usage is TRBJ1-4, with D possibly being TRBD1 (6 bases). Between the trimmed V and J ends, which lost 1 base and 6 bases, there was a span of 6 bases. The length of the CDR3 is 13 residues. CDR1 is SGHTA, CDR2 FQGNSA, per germline. CDR3 sequence reads: CASSLDRDEKLFF. The CDR3, as DNA: TGTGCCAGCAGCTTAGACAGGGATGAAAAACTGTTTTTT. Full variable domain (rest looked up from reference TRBV7-2 and TRBJ1-4): GAGVSQSPSNKVTEKGKDVELRCDPISGHTALYWYRQSLGQGLEFLIYFQGNSAPDKSGLPSDRFSAERTGGSVSTLTIQRTQQEDSAVYLCASSLDRDEKLFFGSGTQLSVL.